A single sample gave rise to the 16 T cell receptor beta chains below, sequenced in a study of tissue T cells after allogeneic stem cell transplantation. The method was immunoSEQ multiplex PCR; TCRdb's version includes in-frame clones alone and lacks a portion of them. In the table there are 20,000 to 25,000 clones, 60% to 80% of which are singletons. Specimen: blood. All receptors derive from a female BALB/c mouse in good health. The strain is characterized by the MHC haplotype H2-d.

As concerns this clone: The genes and germline here are from mouse. The CDR3 end lies 1 residue beyond the end of the read and is filled in from the germline J gene. The J gene is TRBJ2-7, the V gene TRBV4; TRBD1 matches 9 bases. The CDR3 has 13 amino acids. V was clipped by 5 bases and J by 6 bases; unmatched bases: 5. Germline V gene lookup returns CDR1 LGHDT and CDR2 YNNKQL (reference sequence). This CDR3 reads CASSRQGGPEQYF. The part of the CDR3 DNA that was read is TGTGCCAGCAGCCGACAGGGGGGACCTGAACAGTAC.

With respect to this clone: These gene names are mouse names. CDR3 amino acids: CASSLQGSQNTLYF. The sequenced part of the CDR3 DNA is TGTGCCAGCAGCTTACAGGGTAGTCAAAACACCTTGTAC. V gene TRBV4 combines with J gene TRBJ2-4, with D tentatively TRBD1 (6 bases). The read falls 1 residue short of the CDR3 end, and the missing part is taken from the germline J gene. CDR1 and CDR2 from the germline V gene are LGHDT and YNNKQL (reference sequence). Trimming removed 4 bases from V and 0 bases from J, with 8 bases in between. The CDR3 is 14 amino acids.

Worth noting for this clone: Gene names are mouse gene names. The CDR3 is cut off 1 residue early in the read; its end comes from the germline J gene. The chain links TRBV4 to TRBJ1-4; no firm D call. This CDR3 has 14 amino acids. Trimming took off 5 bases at V and 5 bases at J, with 12 bases between the two ends. CDR1 and CDR2 (germline): LGHDT, YNNKQL (reference sequence). The CDR3 reads CASSQRSQNERLFF. The DNA read from the CDR3 is TGTGCCAGCAGCCAAAGATCACAGAACGAAAGATTATTT. The complete variable domain, with remaining parts taken from reference TRBV4 and TRBJ1-4, reads ETAVFQTPNYHVTQVGNEVSFNCKQTLGHDTMYWYKQDSKKLLKIMFSYNNKQLIVNETVPRRFSPQSSDKAHLNLRIKSVEPEDSAVYLCASSQRSQNERLFFGHGTKLSVL.

This clone was detected only a few times. Mouse gene names apply. The read gets to within 1 residue of the CDR3 end, and the germline J gene fills in the rest. V usage is TRBV13-3 and J usage is TRBJ1-4, with D maybe TRBD1 (6 bases). V lost 4 bases and J 6 bases, leaving 10 bases between the germline ends. Germline V lookup: CDR1 NNHDY, CDR2 SYVADS. The CDR3 covers 13 residues. Partial CDR3 DNA: TGTGCCAGCAGTTTGGCAGGGGACGAAAGATTATTT. Its translation: CASSLAGDERLF. The full CDR3 protein reads CASSLAGDERLFF.

This clone was detected only once. These gene names are mouse names. Sequencing ends 1 residue short of the CDR3 end; the germline J gene provides the rest. The chain combines TRBV29 with TRBJ1-4; D might be TRBD1 (5 bases). This CDR3 has 15 residues. Trimming pared 3 bases from V and 2 bases from J, leaving 10 bases between. Per the germline V gene, CDR1 is MSHET and CDR2 is SYDVDS. CDR3 in amino acids: CASSFLRGSNERLFF. CDR3 DNA (partial): TGTGCTAGCAGTTTCCTCCGGGGGTCCAACGAAAGATTATTT.

Comment on this clone: Germline and genes: mouse. The read terminates 1 residue before the CDR3 end, so the remaining end is supplied by the germline J gene. The rearrangement joins TRBV29 to TRBJ2-4; D gene ambiguous. This CDR3 has 13 amino acids. V shed 7 bases and J shed 0 bases, with 8 bases lying between them. Germline lookup yields CDR1 MSHET and CDR2 SYDVDS. CDR3 protein: CASTLRSQNTLYF. The CDR3 DNA, read in part, is TGTGCTAGCACCCTCAGAAGTCAAAACACCTTGTAC.

In the case of this clone: Gene names refer to mouse genes. The read ends 1 residue before the CDR3 terminus; that terminus is restored from the germline J gene. J is TRBJ2-1 and V is TRBV29; D is ambiguous. CDR1 MSHET and CDR2 SYDVDS come from the germline V gene. CDR3 length equals 15 residues. Trimming cost V 0 bases and J 0 bases, with 6 bases left between them. The CDR3 region is CASSLSAGNYAEQFF. The CDR3 bases that were read are TGTGCTAGCAGTTTATCGGCAGGTAACTATGCTGAGCAGTTC.

As concerns this clone: Any gene name here is a mouse gene name. The CDR3 end is not reached by the read, which stops 1 residue before it; the germline J gene fills it in. The gene calls are TRBV5 and TRBJ1-1; TRBD1 matches 12 bases. With 1 base clipped from V and 8 bases from J, the junction kept 2 bases outside the gene matches. This CDR3 comprises 14 residues. Germline loops: CDR1 LGHNA, CDR2 YNLKQL (reference sequence). CDR3 residues: CASSQVGQGAEVFF. CDR3 bases read: TGTGCCAGCAGCCAAGTGGGACAGGGGGCTGAAGTCTTC.

With regard to this clone: Here the gene names and germline are mouse. The missing CDR3 end, 1 residue past where the read stops, is filled in from the germline J gene. The chain employs TRBV20 and TRBJ2-5, with TRBD1 matching over 8 bases. Germline V lookup: CDR1 GFQATS, CDR2 STVNSAI. The CDR3 consists of 13 residues. The ends lost 3 bases at V and 3 bases at J; junction bases unmatched: 2. The CDR3 spells CGASQGAQDTQYF. The DNA read from the CDR3 is TGTGGTGCTAGCCAGGGGGCGCAAGACACCCAGTAC.

Details on this clone: Mouse names are used for the genes. The read ends 1 residue before the CDR3 terminus; that terminus is restored from the germline J gene. The V gene is TRBV5, the J gene TRBJ2-4, with D possibly being TRBD1 (5 bases). Trimming shortened V by 4 bases and J by 0 bases, and 8 bases separated the two germline ends. Germline CDR1 and CDR2: LGHNA and YNLKQL (reference sequence). This CDR3 has 14 amino acids. CDR3: CASSLTASQNTLYF. CDR3 DNA (partial): TGTGCCAGCAGCCTGACAGCTAGTCAAAACACCTTGTAC.

A note on this clone: The gene names given are mouse names. The CDR3 goes on 1 residue after the read ends, and that part is filled in from the germline J gene. Other DNA sequences within the sample encode an identical CDR3. This rearrangement joins TRBV13-1 to TRBJ1-1; 9 bases map to TRBD1. The CDR3 runs 14 residues. V shed 4 bases and J 0 bases; nucleotides not matched to a gene: 1. The germline CDR1 and CDR2 sequences are NSHNY and SYGAGN. The CDR3 loop reads CASSRQGANTEVFF. The sequenced part of the CDR3 DNA is TGTGCCAGCAGTCGACAGGGGGCAAACACAGAAGTCTTC.

To note about this clone: Gene names denote mouse genes. Sequencing ends 1 residue short of the CDR3 end; the germline J gene provides the rest. This sequence joins TRBV31 and TRBJ1-4; 11 nucleotides align to TRBD1. Germline values: CDR1 GKSSPN, CDR2 SITVG. After removal of 2 bases from V and 6 bases from J, the junction contained 5 bases not matched to a gene. This CDR3 contains 15 residues. The CDR3 sequence is CAWSSGGQGDERLFF. CDR3 DNA, as far as it was read: TGTGCCTGGAGTAGCGGGGGACAGGGGGACGAAAGATTATTT.

Of note for this clone: Any gene name here is a mouse gene name. The read comes to an end 1 residue before the CDR3 does, leaving the germline J gene to fill in the end. The chain combines TRBV13-2 with TRBJ2-2, with 11 bases matching TRBD2. The CDR3 is 19 amino acids. The V segment lost 0 bases and the J segment 3 bases; nucleotides outside the gene matches: 10. Germline V lookup: CDR1 NNHNN, CDR2 SYGAGS (reference sequence). CDR3 DNA (partial): TGTGCCAGCGGTGATGCAAGGAACTGGGGGGGCGAGGACACCGGGCAGCTCTAC. It specifies CASGDARNWGGEDTGQLY. The entire CDR3 protein reads CASGDARNWGGEDTGQLYF.

A note on this clone: Gene names and germline match the mouse. The sequenced part of the CDR3 DNA is TGTGCCAGCAGCCAACAGGGGGCTAGTCAAAACACCTTGTAC. It yields the protein CASSQQGASQNTLY. Given in full, the CDR3 is CASSQQGASQNTLYF. V gene TRBV2 combines with J gene TRBJ2-4, with 8 nucleotides matching TRBD1. The read ends 1 residue shy of where the CDR3 ends; the end is completed using the germline J gene. The CDR3 is 15 amino acids. V trimming: 2 bases; J trimming: 0 bases; junction bases outside the gene matches: 1. Per germline, CDR1 LGHNA and CDR2 YSYQKL.

Turning to this clone: Mouse names are used for the genes. Read coverage stops 1 residue before the CDR3 terminus; the germline J gene supplies the remainder. The rearrangement joins TRBV13-1 to TRBJ1-3; possible D gene TRBD1, 6 bases. V was shortened by 3 bases and J by 0 bases, with 7 bases between the two germline ends. The germline gives CDR1 NSHNY, CDR2 SYGAGN. The CDR3 totals 14 residues. The CDR3 DNA, read in part, is TGTGCCAGCAGTGGCAGGGGTTCTGGAAATACGCTCTAT. Its protein is CASSGRGSGNTLY. The complete CDR3 protein is CASSGRGSGNTLYF.

For this clone: Here the gene names and germline are mouse. The read comes to an end 1 residue before the CDR3 does, leaving the germline J gene to fill in the end. V is TRBV5 and J is TRBJ2-1; D perhaps matches TRBD1 (6 bases). The CDR3 totals 16 residues. Germline-derived CDR1 and CDR2 are LGHNA and YNLKQL (reference sequence). V was cut by 3 bases and J by 3 bases, with 15 bases left in between. The sequenced CDR3 bases are TGTGCCAGCAGCCACTCCGGACAGAAACCCTATGCTGAGCAGTTC. The encoded protein is CASSHSGQKPYAEQF. The whole CDR3 sequence reads CASSHSGQKPYAEQFF.